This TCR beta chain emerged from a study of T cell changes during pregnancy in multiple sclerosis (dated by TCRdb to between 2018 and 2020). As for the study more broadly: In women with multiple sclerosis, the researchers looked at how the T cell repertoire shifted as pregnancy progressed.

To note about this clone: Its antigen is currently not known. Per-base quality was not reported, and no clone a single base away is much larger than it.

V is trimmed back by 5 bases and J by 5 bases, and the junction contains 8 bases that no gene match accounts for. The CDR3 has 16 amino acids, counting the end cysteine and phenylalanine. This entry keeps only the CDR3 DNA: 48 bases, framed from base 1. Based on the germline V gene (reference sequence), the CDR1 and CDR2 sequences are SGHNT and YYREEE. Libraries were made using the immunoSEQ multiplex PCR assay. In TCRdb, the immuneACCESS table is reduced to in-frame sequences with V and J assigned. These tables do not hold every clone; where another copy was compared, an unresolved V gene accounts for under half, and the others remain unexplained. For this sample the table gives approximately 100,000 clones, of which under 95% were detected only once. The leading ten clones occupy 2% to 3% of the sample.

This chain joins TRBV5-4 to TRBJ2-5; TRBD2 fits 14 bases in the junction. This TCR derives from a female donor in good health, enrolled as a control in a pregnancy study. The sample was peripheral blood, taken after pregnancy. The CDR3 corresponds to CASSYGLAGGRETQYF. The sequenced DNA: TGTGCCAGCAGTTACGGACTAGCGGGGGGCAGGGAGACCCAGTACTTC.